The 11 T cell receptor beta chains below come from one sample, sequenced in a study of cytomegalovirus exposure and HLA in healthy donors. The primer mix had 60 Vbeta and 13 Jbeta primers. Here immunoSEQ multiplex PCR was the method, and the copy in TCRdb shows in-frame clones only, minus some. The data show about 170,000 clones, roughly two thirds seen once. The sample comprised PBMCs. The origin of the receptors is a woman under 30 in good health and CMV-seropositive.

The rearrangement uses TRBV28 and TRBJ2-2; unclear D gene. The V end was cut by 3 bases, the J end by 5 bases, with 7 bases between. The germline V gene has CDR1 MDHEN and CDR2 SYDVKM. This CDR3 comprises 13 residues. The CDR3 sequence: CASSFFRTGELFF. The DNA of the CDR3 is TGTGCCAGCAGTTTTTTCAGGACCGGGGAGCTGTTTTTT.

This rearrangement joins TRBV4-2 to TRBJ1-5; 7 nucleotides align to TRBD1. CDR1 LGHNA and CDR2 YNFKEQ come from the germline V gene. Unmatched junction bases numbered 4, after V lost 1 base and J lost 4 bases. The CDR3 spans 15 residues. CDR3 sequence reads: CASSQATGENQPQHF. The CDR3 nucleotides are TGTGCCAGCAGCCAAGCTACAGGGGAAAATCAGCCCCAGCATTTT.

The J gene is TRBJ1-1, the V gene TRBV16; weak D call: TRBD1 (6 bases). Per germline, CDR1 KGHSY and CDR2 FQNENV. The CDR3 consists of 15 residues. V dropped 7 bases and J dropped 0 bases, with 15 bases sitting between them. The CDR3 coding sequence is TGTGCCAGCAACATACAGGGTGGGGTGAACACTGAAGCTTTCTTT. Amino acids: CASNIQGGVNTEAFF.

The chain has TRBV29-1 and TRBJ2-7; 7 nucleotides line up with TRBD2. The length of the CDR3 is 11 residues. Trimming removed 8 bases from V and 7 bases from J; junction bases left unmatched: 8. Germline V CDR1 and CDR2: SQVTM, ANQGSEA. The CDR3 DNA is TGCAGCTCAGAGGGCGGGGGAGAGCAGTACTTC. Translated, it gives CSSEGGGEQYF.

V usage is TRBV7-9 and J usage is TRBJ2-7; D may be TRBD1 (5 bases). The CDR3 runs 13 residues. CDR1 SEHNR and CDR2 FQNEAQ come from the germline V gene (reference sequence). V dropped 1 base and J dropped 11 bases, with 15 bases sitting between them. CDR3 loop: CASSLVGAHREYF. CDR3 coding DNA: TGTGCCAGCAGCTTAGTTGGGGCCCACCGTGAGTACTTC. Complete variable domain (other parts from reference TRBV7-9 and TRBJ2-7): DTGVSQNPRHKITKRGQNVTFRCDPISEHNRLYWYRQTLGQGPEFLTYFQNEAQLEKSRLLSDRFSAERPKGSFSTLEIQRTEQGDSAMYLCASSLVGAHREYFGPGTRLTVT.

The chain is built from TRBV7-2 and TRBJ1-5; D may be TRBD1 (5 bases). The germline V gene has CDR1 SGHTA and CDR2 FQGNSA. CDR3 length: 18 amino acids. The V and J ends lost 5 bases and 0 bases respectively, with 20 bases between them. CDR3 in amino acids: CASSKDSTGTYSNQPQHF. DNA of the CDR3: TGTGCCAGCAGCAAAGACTCAACAGGAACTTATAGCAATCAGCCCCAGCATTTT.

The rearrangement links TRBV7-6 to TRBJ2-1, with D hard to call. The CDR3 covers 13 residues. CDR1 SGHVS and CDR2 FNYEAQ come from the germline V gene. Trimming removed 4 bases at V and 9 bases at J, with 13 bases between. CDR3 in DNA: TGTGCCAGCAGCTCTACCCAGGCGTCTGAGCAGTTCTTC. Its translation is CASSSTQASEQFF.

V usage is TRBV9 and J usage is TRBJ2-3, with D hard to call. Germline V lookup: CDR1 SGDLS, CDR2 YYNGEE. Trimming removed 0 bases at V and 0 bases at J, with 8 bases between. CDR3 size: 15 residues. The CDR3 region is CASSVASGSTDTQYF. CDR3 DNA: TGTGCCAGCAGCGTAGCTAGTGGGAGCACAGATACGCAGTATTTT.

The rearrangement joins TRBV7-9 to TRBJ1-1; the D gene is possibly TRBD1 (6 bases). Between the trimmed V and J ends, which lost 2 bases and 0 bases, there was a span of 10 bases. Germline CDR1 SEHNR, CDR2 FQNEAQ (reference sequence). The CDR3 sequence is 15 residues long. The CDR3 region has the DNA TGTGCCAGCAGCTTATCTGGACAGCTGAACACTGAAGCTTTCTTT. This sequence encodes CASSLSGQLNTEAFF.

This clone was seen only a few times. The chain recombines TRBV30 with TRBJ1-2, with a tentative D call TRBD1 (5 bases). V was clipped by 5 bases and J by 4 bases, with 11 bases between them. Germline assignment: CDR1 GTSNPN and CDR2 SVGIG (reference sequence). This CDR3 is 12 amino acids long. CDR3 protein: CAWQPDSYGYTF. CDR3 coding DNA: TGTGCCTGGCAACCAGACAGCTATGGCTACACCTTC. The full variable domain, rest sourced from reference TRBV30 and TRBJ1-2, is SQTIHQWPATLVQPVGSPLSLECTVEGTSNPNLYWYRQAAGRGLQLLFYSVGIGQISSEVPQNLSASRPQDRQFILSSKKLLLSDSGFYLCAWQPDSYGYTFGSGTRLTVV.

This clone came up once. The V call is TRBV9, the J call TRBJ2-7; a weak D match, TRBD2 (6 bases). V shed 4 bases and J shed 0 bases, with 20 bases lying between them. There are 17 residues in the CDR3. Germline V gives CDR1 SGDLS, CDR2 YYNGEE. The DNA for the CDR3 is TGTGCCAGCAGCCCTCGGTCGGGACTCTGGACCTCCTACGAGCAGTACTTC. Its translation: CASSPRSGLWTSYEQYF.